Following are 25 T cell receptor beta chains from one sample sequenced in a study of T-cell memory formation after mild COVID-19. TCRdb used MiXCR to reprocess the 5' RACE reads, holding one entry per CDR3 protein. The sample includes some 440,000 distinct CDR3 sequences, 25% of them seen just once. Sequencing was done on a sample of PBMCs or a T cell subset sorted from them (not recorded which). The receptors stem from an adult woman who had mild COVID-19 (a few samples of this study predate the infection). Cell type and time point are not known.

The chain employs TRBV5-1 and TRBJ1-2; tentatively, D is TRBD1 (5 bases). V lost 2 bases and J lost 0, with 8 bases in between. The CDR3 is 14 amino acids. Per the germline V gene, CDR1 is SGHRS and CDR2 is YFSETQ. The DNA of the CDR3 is TGCGCCAGCAGCTTAACAGGCCCTAACTATGGCTACACCTTC. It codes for CASSLTGPNYGYTF. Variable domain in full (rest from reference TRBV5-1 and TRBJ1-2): KAGVTQTPRYLIKTRGQQVTLSCSPISGHRSVSWYQQTPGQGLQFLFEYFSETQRNKGNFPGRFSGRQFSNSRSEMNVSTLELGDSALYLCASSLTGPNYGYTFGSGTRLTVV.

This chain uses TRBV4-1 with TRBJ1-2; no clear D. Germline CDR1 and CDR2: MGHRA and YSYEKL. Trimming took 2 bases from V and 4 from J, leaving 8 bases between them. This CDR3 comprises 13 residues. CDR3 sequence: CASSQFHTYGYTF. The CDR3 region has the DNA TGCGCCAGCAGCCAATTCCACACCTATGGCTACACCTTC.

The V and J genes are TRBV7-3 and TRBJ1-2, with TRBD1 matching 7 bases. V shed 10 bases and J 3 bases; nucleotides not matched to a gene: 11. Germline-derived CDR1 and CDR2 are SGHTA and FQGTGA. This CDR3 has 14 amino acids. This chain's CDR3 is CANVSGTAHYGYTF. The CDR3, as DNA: TGTGCCAACGTTTCCGGGACAGCCCACTATGGCTACACCTTC.

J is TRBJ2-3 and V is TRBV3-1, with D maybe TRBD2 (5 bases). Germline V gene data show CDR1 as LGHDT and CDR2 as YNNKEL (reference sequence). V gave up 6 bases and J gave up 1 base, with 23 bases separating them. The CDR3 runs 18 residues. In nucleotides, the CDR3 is TGTGCCAGCAGGGCAAAGGGAACGAGCGGTTTCCGCACAGATACGCAGTATTTT. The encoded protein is CASRAKGTSGFRTDTQYF.

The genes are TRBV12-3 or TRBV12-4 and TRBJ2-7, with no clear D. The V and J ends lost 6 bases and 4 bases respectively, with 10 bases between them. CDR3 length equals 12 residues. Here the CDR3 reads CASSSPQYEQYF. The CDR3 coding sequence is TGTGCCAGCAGCTCCCCCCAGTACGAGCAGTACTTC.

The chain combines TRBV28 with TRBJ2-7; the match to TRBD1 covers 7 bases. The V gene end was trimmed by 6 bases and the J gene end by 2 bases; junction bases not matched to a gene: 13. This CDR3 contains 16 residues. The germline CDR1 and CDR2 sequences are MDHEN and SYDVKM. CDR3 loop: CASSTNRDSEAYEQYF. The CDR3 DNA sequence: TGTGCCAGCAGCACGAACCGGGACAGCGAAGCCTACGAGCAGTACTTC. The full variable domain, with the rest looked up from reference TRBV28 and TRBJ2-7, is DVKVTQSSRYLVKRTGEKVFLECVQDMDHENMFWYRQDPGLGLRLIYFSYDVKMKEKGDIPEGYSVSREKKERFSLILESASTNQTSMYLCASSTNRDSEAYEQYFGPGTRLTVT.

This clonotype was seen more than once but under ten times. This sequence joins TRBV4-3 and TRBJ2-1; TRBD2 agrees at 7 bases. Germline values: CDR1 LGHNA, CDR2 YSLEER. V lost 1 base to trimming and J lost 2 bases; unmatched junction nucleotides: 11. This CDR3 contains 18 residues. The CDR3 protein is CASSQGLLAASAYNEQFF. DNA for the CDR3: TGCGCCAGCAGCCAAGGTCTCCTAGCGGCCTCCGCCTACAATGAGCAGTTCTTC.

CDR3 in amino acids: CASSLDLSGGANEQFF. Here the CDR3 DNA reads TGTGCCAGCAGCTTGGATCTGAGCGGGGGGGCCAATGAGCAGTTCTTC. The chain links TRBV7-7 to TRBJ2-1; 10 bases match TRBD2. J was trimmed by 6 bases and V by 3 bases; bases with no gene match: 8. In germline, CDR1 is SSHAT, CDR2 FNYEAQ (reference sequence). The CDR3 consists of 16 residues.

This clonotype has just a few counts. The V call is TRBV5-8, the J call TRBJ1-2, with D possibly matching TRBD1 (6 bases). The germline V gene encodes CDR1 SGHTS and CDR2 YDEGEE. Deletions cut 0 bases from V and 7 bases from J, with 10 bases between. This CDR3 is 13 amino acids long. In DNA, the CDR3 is TGTGCCAGCAGCTTGGACAGGGTTGGTGGCTACACCTTC. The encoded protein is CASSLDRVGGYTF.

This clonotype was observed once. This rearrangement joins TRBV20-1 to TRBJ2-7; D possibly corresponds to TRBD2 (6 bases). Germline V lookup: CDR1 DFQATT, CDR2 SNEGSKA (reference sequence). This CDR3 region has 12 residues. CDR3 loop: CSLRRGLYEQYF. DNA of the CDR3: TGCAGCCTTCGGCGGGGCCTCTACGAGCAGTACTTC.

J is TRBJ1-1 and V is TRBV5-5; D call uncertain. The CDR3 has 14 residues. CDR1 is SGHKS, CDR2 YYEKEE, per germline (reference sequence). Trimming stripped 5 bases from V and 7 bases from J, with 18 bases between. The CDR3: CASRHGLPQNEAFF. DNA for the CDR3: TGTGCCAGCAGACACGGACTGCCCCAAAATGAAGCTTTCTTT.

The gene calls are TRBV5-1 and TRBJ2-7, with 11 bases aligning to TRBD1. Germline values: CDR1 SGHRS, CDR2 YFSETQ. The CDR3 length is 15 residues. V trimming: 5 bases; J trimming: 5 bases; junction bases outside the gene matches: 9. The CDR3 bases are TGCGCCAGCAGAGTTTCCGGGACAGGGGGAAACGAGCAGTACTTC. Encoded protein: CASRVSGTGGNEQYF.

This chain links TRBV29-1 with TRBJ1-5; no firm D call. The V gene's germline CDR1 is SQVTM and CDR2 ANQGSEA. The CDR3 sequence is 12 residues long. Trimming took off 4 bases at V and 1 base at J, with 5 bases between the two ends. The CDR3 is CSVGLSNQPQHF. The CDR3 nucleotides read TGCAGCGTTGGACTGAGCAATCAGCCCCAGCATTTT.

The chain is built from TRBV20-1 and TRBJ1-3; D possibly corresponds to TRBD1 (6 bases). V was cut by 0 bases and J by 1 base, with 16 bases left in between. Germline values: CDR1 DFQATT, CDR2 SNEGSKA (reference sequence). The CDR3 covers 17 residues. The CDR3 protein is CSARDSGGVGSGNTIYF. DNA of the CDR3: TGCAGTGCTAGAGATTCCGGGGGCGTCGGATCTGGAAACACCATATATTTT.

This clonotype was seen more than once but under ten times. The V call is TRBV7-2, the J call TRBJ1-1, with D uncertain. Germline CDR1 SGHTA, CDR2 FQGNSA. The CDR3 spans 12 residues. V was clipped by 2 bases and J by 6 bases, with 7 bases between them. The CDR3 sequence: CASSLSGSEAFF. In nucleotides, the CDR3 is TGTGCCAGCAGCTTATCGGGCTCTGAAGCTTTCTTT.

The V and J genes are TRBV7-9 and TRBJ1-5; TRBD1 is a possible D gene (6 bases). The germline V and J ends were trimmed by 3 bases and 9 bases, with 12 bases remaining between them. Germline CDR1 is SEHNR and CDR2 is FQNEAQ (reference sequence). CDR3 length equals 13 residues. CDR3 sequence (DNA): TGTGCCAGCAGCTTCGGACAGATCTCGCCCCAGCATTTT. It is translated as CASSFGQISPQHF.

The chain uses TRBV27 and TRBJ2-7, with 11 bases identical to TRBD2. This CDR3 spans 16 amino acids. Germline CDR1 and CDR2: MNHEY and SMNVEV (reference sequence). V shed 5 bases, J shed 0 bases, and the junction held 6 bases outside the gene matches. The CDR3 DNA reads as TGTGCCAGCAGTCCCCCCGGGACTAGCGGCTCCTACGAGCAGTACTTC. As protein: CASSPPGTSGSYEQYF.

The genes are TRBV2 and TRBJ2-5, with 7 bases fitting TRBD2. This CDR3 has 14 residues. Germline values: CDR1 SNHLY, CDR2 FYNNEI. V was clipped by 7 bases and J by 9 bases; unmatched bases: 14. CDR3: CASIPGLPSAAQYF. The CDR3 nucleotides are TGTGCCAGCATACCGGGACTACCGTCCGCGGCCCAGTACTTC. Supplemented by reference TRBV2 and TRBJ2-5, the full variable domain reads EPEVTQTPSHQVTQMGQEVILRCVPISNHLYFYWYRQILGQKVEFLVSFYNNEISEKSEIFDDQFSVERPDGSNFTLKIRSTKLEDSAMYFCASIPGLPSAAQYFGPGTRLLVL.

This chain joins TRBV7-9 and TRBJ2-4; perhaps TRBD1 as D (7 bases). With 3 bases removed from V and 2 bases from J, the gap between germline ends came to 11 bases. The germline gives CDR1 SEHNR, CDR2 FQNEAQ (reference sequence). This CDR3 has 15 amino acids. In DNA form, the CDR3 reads TGTGCCAGCAGCTTCGGAGGGGGCTCCAAAAACATTCAGTACTTC. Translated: CASSFGGGSKNIQYF.

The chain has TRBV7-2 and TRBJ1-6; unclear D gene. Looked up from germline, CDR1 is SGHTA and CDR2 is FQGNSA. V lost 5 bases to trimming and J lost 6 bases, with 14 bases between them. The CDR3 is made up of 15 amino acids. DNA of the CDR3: TGTGCCAGCAGCCCGGGAGAGACACGTAATTCACCCCTCCACTTT. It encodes CASSPGETRNSPLHF.

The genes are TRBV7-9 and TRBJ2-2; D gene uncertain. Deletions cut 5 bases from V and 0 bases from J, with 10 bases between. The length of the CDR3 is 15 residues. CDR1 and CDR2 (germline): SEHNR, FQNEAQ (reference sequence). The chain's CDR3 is CASSAKGPNTGELFF. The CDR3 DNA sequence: TGTGCCAGCAGCGCGAAAGGACCGAACACCGGGGAGCTGTTTTTT.

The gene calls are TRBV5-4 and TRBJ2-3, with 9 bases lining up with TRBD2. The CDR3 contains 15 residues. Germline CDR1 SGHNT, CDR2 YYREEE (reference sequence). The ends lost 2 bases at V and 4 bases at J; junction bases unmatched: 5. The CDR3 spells CASSLIAGDADTQYF. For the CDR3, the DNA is TGTGCCAGCAGCTTAATAGCGGGGGATGCAGATACGCAGTATTTT.

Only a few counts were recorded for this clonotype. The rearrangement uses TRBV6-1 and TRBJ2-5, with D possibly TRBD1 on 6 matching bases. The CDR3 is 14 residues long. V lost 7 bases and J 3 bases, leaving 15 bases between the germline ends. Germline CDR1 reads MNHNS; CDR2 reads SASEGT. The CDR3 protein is CASIKSRGEETQYF. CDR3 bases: TGTGCCAGCATAAAAAGCAGGGGCGAAGAGACCCAGTACTTC.

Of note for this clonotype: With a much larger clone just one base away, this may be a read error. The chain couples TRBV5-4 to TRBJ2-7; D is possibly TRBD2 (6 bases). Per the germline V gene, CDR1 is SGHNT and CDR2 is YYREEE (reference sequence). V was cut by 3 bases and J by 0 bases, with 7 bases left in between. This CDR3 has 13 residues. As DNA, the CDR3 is TGTGCCAGCAGCTGGGGGGACTCCTACGAGCAGTACTTC. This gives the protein CASSWGDSYEQYF.

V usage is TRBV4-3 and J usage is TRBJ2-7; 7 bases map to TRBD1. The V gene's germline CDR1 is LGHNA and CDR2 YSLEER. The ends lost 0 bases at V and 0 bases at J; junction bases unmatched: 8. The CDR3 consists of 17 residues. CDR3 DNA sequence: TGCGCCAGCAGCCAAGATATCGGGACAGCCAGCTCCTACGAGCAGTACTTC. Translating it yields CASSQDIGTASSYEQYF.